Sequencing of this T cell receptor beta chain was carried out in a study of blood T cell repertoires in COVID-19. Background on the study: From the United States, Italy and Spain came samples of acute and convalescent COVID-19.

This clone was observed once. V lost 5 bases to trimming and J lost 0 bases, with 11 bases between them. The CDR3 sequence is 15 residues long. CDR1 and CDR2 (germline): SGHVS, FQNEAQ. Here immunoSEQ multiplex PCR was the method, and the copy in TCRdb shows in-frame clones only, minus some. Of about 150,000 clones in the sample, roughly 84% were seen once. The sample consisted of peripheral blood. The genes are TRBV7-8 and TRBJ1-3; possible D gene TRBD1, 5 bases. The source is a man between 65 and 85 years old with acute or convalescent COVID-19. The CDR3 here is CASSPYRSSGNTIYF. CDR3 DNA: TGTGCCAGCAGCCCGTACAGGAGCTCTGGAAACACCATATATTTT.